This T cell receptor (beta chain) was identified during a study of metastatic and nonmetastatic thyroid tumors. No treatment of any kind had been given to any patient before thyroid surgery. Using MiXCR, TCRdb re-called clones from the PCR reads. This table holds over 9,500 clones, under 30% found once. This clone was seen at least ten times. Its matching antigen is unknown. Study outcomes and limitations: Malignant thyroid tumors reportedly had TCR beta diversity that was significantly higher than in benign nodules, in blood and tumor.

CDR3 length equals 17 residues. V dropped 8 bases and J dropped 4; count of bases not matched to a gene: 9. The receptor's source is a female donor with papillary thyroid cancer or a benign thyroid nodule (not recorded which). Some clones in this sample may be carry-over from other donors' samples. The sample consisted of tumor tissue. The gene calls are TRBV12-3 or TRBV12-4 and TRBJ2-3; 16 bases fit TRBD2. The CDR3 is CASLRPGLAGGPDTQYF. The CDR3 region has the DNA TGTGCCAGCCTTAGGCCGGGACTAGCGGGAGGGCCAGATACGCAGTATTTT.